These 29 T cell receptor beta chains came from one sample sequenced in a study of blood T cells in healthy people across ages. PCR was performed a second time for about 7 to 11 cycles using a sample-barcoded 5' primer and a J-beta primer mix. TCRdb fed the 5' RACE reads into MiXCR, producing one record per CDR3 protein. The table has some 1.8 million distinct CDR3 sequences, about 39% seen once. Source material: blood. The receptors derive from a human donor in good health.

The chain is built from TRBV7-9 and TRBJ2-4, with no clear D. The V gene lost 5 bases and the J gene lost 13 bases, with 9 bases spanning the gap. CDR3 size: 10 residues. Germline assignment: CDR1 SEHNR and CDR2 FQNEAQ (reference sequence). CDR3 in amino acids: CASSQDLQYF. CDR3 sequence (DNA): TGTGCCAGCAGCCAAGATCTCCAGTACTTC.

This clonotype came up a few times. The CDR3 region has the DNA TGTGCCAGCAGCCCCCAACAGGACAGGGCTAACCCCTATGGCTACACCTTC. This gives the protein CASSPQQDRANPYGYTF. V gene TRBV9 combines with J gene TRBJ1-2; TRBD1 agrees at 8 bases. The CDR3 has 17 residues. V trimming: 4 bases; J trimming: 4 bases; junction bases outside the gene matches: 15. Germline V lookup: CDR1 SGDLS, CDR2 YYNGEE.

This clonotype turned up a few times. The CDR3 nucleotides read TGCAGCGCGGGACTAGCGGGGGGTCATGAGCAGTACTTC. Translating it yields CSAGLAGGHEQYF. The chain has TRBV29-1 and TRBJ2-7; TRBD2 agrees at 15 bases. This CDR3 has 13 residues. Germline trimming cut 7 bases from V and 7 bases from J; bases unmatched to any gene: 5. CDR1 is SQVTM, CDR2 ANQGSEA, per germline.

DNA for the CDR3: TGTGCCAGCAGCTTACTAGCGGGGCTCGTAGATACGCAGTATTTT. It is translated as CASSLLAGLVDTQYF. The rearrangement uses TRBV7-2 and TRBJ2-3; 9 bases match TRBD2. With V trimmed by 2 bases and J by 5 bases, 5 bases remained unmatched. This CDR3 comprises 15 residues. Germline values: CDR1 SGHTA, CDR2 FQGNSA. The variable domain in full, with the rest retrieved from reference TRBV7-2 and TRBJ2-3, is GAGVSQSPSNKVTEKGKDVELRCDPISGHTALYWYRQSLGQGLEFLIYFQGNSAPDKSGLPSDRFSAERTGGSVSTLTIQRTQQEDSAVYLCASSLLAGLVDTQYFGPGTRLTVL.

The V gene is TRBV29-1, the J gene TRBJ2-6; TRBD2 aligns across 7 bases. CDR3 length equals 16 residues. Trimming took 5 bases from V and 3 from J; bases not matched to a gene: 10. Germline CDR1 reads SQVTM; CDR2 reads ANQGSEA. In nucleotides, the CDR3 is TGCAGCGTTATTCGGGGAGGGGTGGATGGGGCCAACGTCCTGACTTTC. Residues: CSVIRGGVDGANVLTF.

This clonotype was observed a handful of times. This sequence joins TRBV28 and TRBJ2-7; D possibly corresponds to TRBD1 (5 bases). Trimming took off 5 bases at V and 3 bases at J, with 11 bases between the two ends. Germline assignment: CDR1 MDHEN and CDR2 SYDVKM. This CDR3 spans 13 amino acids. The CDR3 spells CASSNPQGYEQYF. CDR3 DNA sequence: TGTGCCAGCAGTAACCCCCAGGGCTACGAGCAGTACTTC.

The chain uses TRBV12-3 or TRBV12-4 and TRBJ2-1; 9 bases are a match to TRBD2. V shed 6 bases, J shed 5 bases, and the junction held 5 bases outside the gene matches. The CDR3 totals 14 residues. The CDR3 sequence: CASRFSGGDNEQFF. The CDR3 DNA is TGTGCCAGCAGGTTTAGCGGGGGAGACAATGAGCAGTTCTTC.

The rearrangement uses TRBV7-2 and TRBJ1-3; 7 positions match TRBD1. The CDR3 extends over 16 amino acids. The trim removed 1 base at V and 4 bases at J, leaving 7 bases unmatched. CDR1 is SGHTA, CDR2 FQGNSA, per germline. In nucleotides, the CDR3 is TGTGCCAGCAGCTTAGTAGCAGGGGGGCTAGGAAACACCATATATTTT. It is translated as CASSLVAGGLGNTIYF.

This clonotype has more than one count but fewer than ten. The gene calls are TRBV3-1 and TRBJ2-1; the match to TRBD2 covers 9 bases. Looked up from germline, CDR1 is LGHDT and CDR2 is YNNKEL (reference sequence). This CDR3 region has 16 residues. V shed 2 bases, J shed 2 bases, and the junction held 4 bases outside the gene matches. DNA for the CDR3: TGTGCCAGCAGCCAACCGCGGGGGGGCGCCTACAATGAGCAGTTCTTC. It codes for CASSQPRGGAYNEQFF.

The rearrangement links TRBV6-2 or TRBV6-3 to TRBJ1-5; D gene ambiguous. The germline gives CDR1 MNHEY, CDR2 SVGEGT. The ends were cut back, 2 bases at V and 5 bases at J, with 7 bases in the middle. The CDR3 spans 13 residues. CDR3 loop: CASSYLRDQPQHF. CDR3 sequence (DNA): TGTGCCAGCAGTTACCTGCGAGATCAGCCCCAGCATTTT.

This clonotype was seen only a few times. The chain links TRBV6-6 to TRBJ2-4; no clear D gene. The J call may not be correct, given that the DNA end is closer to TRBJ2-7. In germline, CDR1 is MNHNY, CDR2 SVGAGI (reference sequence). The CDR3 covers 12 residues. The CDR3 sequence is CASSYAADEQYF. The DNA for the CDR3 is TGTGCCAGCAGTTACGCGGCGGACGAGCAGTACTTC.

The chain uses TRBV6-5 and TRBJ2-5; D ambiguous. The CDR3 is 13 amino acids. V lost 0 bases and J lost 13, with 15 bases in between. The V gene's germline CDR1 is MNHEY and CDR2 SVGAGI. CDR3 DNA: TGTGCCAGCAGTTACTCGAATTCAGATACGCGGTACTTC. Protein product: CASSYSNSDTRYF.

This clonotype came up a few times. The chain recombines TRBV4-2 with TRBJ1-2; D unresolved. V was trimmed by 4 bases and J by 1 base, leaving 13 bases between them. The germline V gene encodes CDR1 LGHNA and CDR2 YNFKEQ. The CDR3 covers 15 residues. In DNA form, the CDR3 reads TGTGCCAGCAGCCTACGGGCGGGGAGTAACTATGGCTACACCTTC. Translated, it gives CASSLRAGSNYGYTF.

The V and J genes are TRBV3-1 and TRBJ2-2; D is perhaps TRBD2 (5 bases). Looked up from germline, CDR1 is LGHDT and CDR2 is YNNKEL (reference sequence). The CDR3 is made up of 16 amino acids. V lost 1 base, J lost 3 bases, and 12 bases lay in between. The CDR3 DNA reads TGTGCCAGCAGCCAAGGCGGGTCGACGTACACCGGGGAGCTGTTTTTT. Its protein product is CASSQGGSTYTGELFF.

With respect to this clonotype: Mismatch with germline at one junction end may stem from a read error. The chain combines TRBV5-5 with TRBJ2-3; D call uncertain. Germline V lookup: CDR1 SGHKS, CDR2 YYEKEE (reference sequence). The CDR3 is made up of 14 amino acids. As DNA, the CDR3 is TGTGCCCGCAGCTTATGGGCTCCCACAGATACGCAGTATTTT. It translates to CARSLWAPTDTQYF.

This clonotype was counted at least ten times. The chain has TRBV7-3 and TRBJ2-1, with D hard to call. The CDR3 consists of 14 residues. From germline, CDR1 is SGHTA and CDR2 FQGTGA. The germline V and J ends were trimmed by 0 bases and 6 bases, with 9 bases remaining between them. CDR3 region: CASSLTSGLNEQFF. Written as DNA, the CDR3 is TGTGCCAGCAGCTTAACGTCGGGTCTCAATGAGCAGTTCTTC.

This clonotype was seen a handful of times. This chain joins TRBV28 and TRBJ2-7; 8 nucleotides align to TRBD2. CDR3 size: 16 residues. J was trimmed by 2 bases and V by 4 bases; bases with no gene match: 10. Germline V CDR1 and CDR2: MDHEN, SYDVKM. DNA of the CDR3: TGTGCCAGCAGTTCACCCTGGCGGGGGGCCACCTACGAGCAGTACTTC. Translation: CASSSPWRGATYEQYF.

This rearrangement joins TRBV2 to TRBJ1-2, with a possible D match to TRBD1 (5 bases). Germline assignment: CDR1 SNHLY and CDR2 FYNNEI. Trimming took 4 bases from V and 8 from J, leaving 20 bases between them. The CDR3 sequence is 15 residues long. CDR3 coding DNA: TGTGCCAGCAGTGGAGCACCGGGGACTCCGTGGGGCTACACCTTC. The encoded protein is CASSGAPGTPWGYTF.

The table lists this clonotype with a few counts. The genes are TRBV24-1 and TRBJ2-3; D ambiguous. Trimming removed 0 bases at V and 2 bases at J, with 11 bases between. The CDR3 has 16 residues. Germline lookup yields CDR1 KGHDR and CDR2 SFDVKD. This CDR3 reads CATSDLSASTTDTQYF. The CDR3 nucleotides are TGTGCCACCAGTGATTTGTCGGCATCGACCACAGATACGCAGTATTTT.

This clonotype was detected only a few times. The chain employs TRBV20-1 and TRBJ2-3; a weak D match, TRBD2 (6 bases). Germline CDR1 DFQATT, CDR2 SNEGSKA (reference sequence). V shed 1 base and J shed 1 base, with 15 bases lying between them. The CDR3 contains 16 residues. The CDR3 DNA is TGCAGTGCTAGAGTTTTTGGGCGGGGAGGCACAGATACGCAGTATTTT. The encoded protein is CSARVFGRGGTDTQYF.

The chain carries TRBV7-2 and TRBJ1-2; D ambiguous. Trimming took off 2 bases at V and 7 bases at J, with 8 bases between the two ends. The CDR3 length is 12 residues. The germline V gene encodes CDR1 SGHTA and CDR2 FQGNSA. Here the CDR3 DNA reads TGTGCCAGCAGCTTATATAACGTTGGCTACACCTTC. Its translation is CASSLYNVGYTF.

With regard to this clonotype: One end of the junction is discordant with germline, which a read error may explain. The chain joins TRBV7-8 to TRBJ2-7, with unresolved D. The CDR3 has 13 amino acids. Looked up from germline, CDR1 is SGHVS and CDR2 is FQNEAQ. The CDR3 region has the DNA TGTGCCAGCAGCTTGGCTAGTTCCTGCGAGCAGTACTTC. It specifies CASSLASSCEQYF.

This clonotype was observed a handful of times. V and J are TRBV24-1 and TRBJ2-7; D uncertain. The DNA matches TRBJ2-5 better at its end, which makes the J call doubtful. The CDR3 runs 13 residues. Germline assignment: CDR1 KGHDR and CDR2 SFDVKD. DNA of the CDR3: TGTGCCACCAGTGATTTTGCTATGGAGACCCAGTACTTC. This encodes CATSDFAMETQYF.

The chain is built from TRBV11-2 and TRBJ1-2, with unresolved D. The germline CDR1 and CDR2 sequences are SGHAT and FQNNGV. V shed 3 bases and J shed 0 bases, with 11 bases lying between them. The CDR3 has 15 residues. The CDR3 DNA is TGTGCCAGCAGCTTCACCTCAAATGCTAACTATGGCTACACCTTC. Translation gives CASSFTSNANYGYTF.

The table lists this clonotype with a few counts. Relative to the germline gene, one junction end is altered; a read error may explain this. The CDR3 DNA reads as TGTGCCAGCAGCTTAGGTCCACGAGAAGAGACCCAGTACTTC. Translated, it gives CASSLGPREETQYF. The chain has TRBV5-1 and TRBJ2-5; D remains ambiguous. The CDR3 consists of 14 residues. CDR1 and CDR2 from the germline V gene are SGHRS and YFSETQ.

This chain connects TRBV7-9 to TRBJ2-3; TRBD2 aligns across 13 bases. Germline assignment: CDR1 SEHNR and CDR2 FQNEAQ (reference sequence). CDR3 length equals 17 residues. Losses at the gene ends were 5 bases for V and 2 bases for J; bases not matched to a gene: 7. The CDR3 nucleotides read TGTGCCAGCAGCCCACCGGGACTAGCGGGGCCCACAGATACGCAGTATTTT. Protein product: CASSPPGLAGPTDTQYF. Filled out from reference TRBV7-9 and TRBJ2-3, the complete variable domain reads DTGVSQNPRHKITKRGQNVTFRCDPISEHNRLYWYRQTLGQGPEFLTYFQNEAQLEKSRLLSDRFSAERPKGSFSTLEIQRTEQGDSAMYLCASSPPGLAGPTDTQYFGPGTRLTVL.

V is TRBV7-9 and J is TRBJ1-1, with unresolved D. CDR3 size: 14 residues. With 2 bases removed from V and 6 bases from J, the gap between germline ends came to 13 bases. From germline, CDR1 is SEHNR and CDR2 FQNEAQ (reference sequence). CDR3 region: CASSLSEVPAEAFF. The DNA for the CDR3 is TGTGCCAGCAGCTTATCGGAGGTTCCCGCTGAAGCTTTCTTT.

This chain joins TRBV4-2 and TRBJ2-3; a possible D gene is TRBD2 (6 bases). CDR3 size: 16 residues. Trimming shortened V by 1 base and J by 1 base, and 12 bases separated the two germline ends. Germline CDR1 is LGHNA and CDR2 is YNFKEQ. For the CDR3, the DNA is TGTGCCAGCAGCCAAGGGCTAACGGGGGGCACAGATACGCAGTATTTT. Protein product: CASSQGLTGGTDTQYF.

This sequence joins TRBV7-9 and TRBJ2-3; 7 bases line up with TRBD2. The CDR3 is 16 residues long. Germline V gives CDR1 SEHNR, CDR2 FQNEAQ (reference sequence). V dropped 5 bases and J dropped 3; count of bases not matched to a gene: 11. This chain's CDR3 is CASSPTGVAGTDTQYF. The DNA of the CDR3 is TGTGCCAGCAGCCCAACGGGCGTAGCGGGTACAGATACGCAGTATTTT.